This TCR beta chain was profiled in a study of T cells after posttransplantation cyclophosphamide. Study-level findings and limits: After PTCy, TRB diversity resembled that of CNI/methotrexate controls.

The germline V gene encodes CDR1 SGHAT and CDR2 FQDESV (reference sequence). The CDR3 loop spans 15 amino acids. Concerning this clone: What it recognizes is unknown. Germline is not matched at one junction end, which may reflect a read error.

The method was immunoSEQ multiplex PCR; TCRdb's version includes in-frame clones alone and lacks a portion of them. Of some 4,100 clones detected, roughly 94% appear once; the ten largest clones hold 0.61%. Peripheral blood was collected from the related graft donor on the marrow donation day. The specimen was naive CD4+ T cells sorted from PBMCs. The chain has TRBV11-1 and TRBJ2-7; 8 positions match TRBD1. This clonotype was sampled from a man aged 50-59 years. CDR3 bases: TGTGCCAGCAGCTCCGTAGCCCCAGGGGGCCTCGCGCGGGCCTTC. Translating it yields CASSSVAPGGLARAF.